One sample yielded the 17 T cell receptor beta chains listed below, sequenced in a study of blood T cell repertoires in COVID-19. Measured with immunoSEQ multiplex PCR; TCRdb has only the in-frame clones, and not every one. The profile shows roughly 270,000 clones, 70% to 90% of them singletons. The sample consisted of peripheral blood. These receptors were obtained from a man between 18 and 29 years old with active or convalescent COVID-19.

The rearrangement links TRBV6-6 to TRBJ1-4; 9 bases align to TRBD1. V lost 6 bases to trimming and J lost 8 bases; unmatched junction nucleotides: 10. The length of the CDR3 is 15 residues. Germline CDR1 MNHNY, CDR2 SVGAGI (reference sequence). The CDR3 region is CASSPSLGQGEKLFF. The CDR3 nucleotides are TGTGCCAGCAGCCCATCACTGGGACAGGGCGAAAAACTGTTTTTT.

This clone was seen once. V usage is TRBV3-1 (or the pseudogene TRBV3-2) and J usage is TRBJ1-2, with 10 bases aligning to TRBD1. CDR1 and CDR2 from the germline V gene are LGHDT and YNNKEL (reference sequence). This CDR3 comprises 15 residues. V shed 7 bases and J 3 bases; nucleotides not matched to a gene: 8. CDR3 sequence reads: CASTTATGGDYGYTF. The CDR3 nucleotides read TGTGCCAGCACCACGGCGACAGGGGGCGACTATGGCTACACCTTC.

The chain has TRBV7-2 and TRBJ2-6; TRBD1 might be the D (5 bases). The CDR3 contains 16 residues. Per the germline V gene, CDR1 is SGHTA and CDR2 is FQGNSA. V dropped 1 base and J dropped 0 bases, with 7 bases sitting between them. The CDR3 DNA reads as TGTGCCAGCAGCTTAGGGGGCCTCTCTGGGGCCAACGTCCTGACTTTC. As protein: CASSLGGLSGANVLTF.

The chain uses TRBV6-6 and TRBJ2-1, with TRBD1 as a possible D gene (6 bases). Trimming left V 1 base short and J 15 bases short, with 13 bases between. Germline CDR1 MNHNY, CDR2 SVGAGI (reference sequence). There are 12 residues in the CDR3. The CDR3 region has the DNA TGTGCCAGCAGTTACTTCGCAGGGGTGCCGTTCTTC. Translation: CASSYFAGVPFF.

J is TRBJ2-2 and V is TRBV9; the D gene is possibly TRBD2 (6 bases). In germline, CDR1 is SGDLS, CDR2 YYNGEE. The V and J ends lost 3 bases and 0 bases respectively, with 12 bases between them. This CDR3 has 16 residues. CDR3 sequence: CASSAPGTSNTGELFF. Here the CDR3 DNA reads TGTGCCAGCAGCGCCCCTGGGACTTCGAACACCGGGGAGCTGTTTTTT.

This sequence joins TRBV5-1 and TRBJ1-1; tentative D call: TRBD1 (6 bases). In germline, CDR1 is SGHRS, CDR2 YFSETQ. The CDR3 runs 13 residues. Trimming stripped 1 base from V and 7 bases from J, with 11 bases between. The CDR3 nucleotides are TGCGCCAGCAGCTTGTTTAGGGGGAGTGAAGCTTTCTTT. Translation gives CASSLFRGSEAFF.

CDR3 nucleotides: TGCGCCAGCACCGGGGGGCAGGGGATTAGTGGCTACACCTTC. Its protein product is CASTGGQGISGYTF. The genes are TRBV5-1 and TRBJ1-2; a weak D match, TRBD1 (6 bases). The CDR3 length is 14 residues. Germline V gene sequence: CDR1 SGHRS, CDR2 YFSETQ. V was trimmed by 6 bases and J by 7 bases, leaving 19 bases between them.

The DNA of the CDR3 is TGTGCCAGCTCGGATCCCGTGGAGGAGACCCAGTACTTC. It translates to CASSDPVEETQYF. The V gene is TRBV2, the J gene TRBJ2-5; D remains ambiguous. The length of the CDR3 is 13 residues. The germline V gene has CDR1 SNHLY and CDR2 FYNNEI. V lost 8 bases to trimming and J lost 5 bases, with 15 bases between them. The complete variable domain, with remaining parts taken from reference TRBV2 and TRBJ2-5, reads EPEVTQTPSHQVTQMGQEVILRCVPISNHLYFYWYRQILGQKVEFLVSFYNNEISEKSEIFDDQFSVERPDGSNFTLKIRSTKLEDSAMYFCASSDPVEETQYFGPGTRLLVL.

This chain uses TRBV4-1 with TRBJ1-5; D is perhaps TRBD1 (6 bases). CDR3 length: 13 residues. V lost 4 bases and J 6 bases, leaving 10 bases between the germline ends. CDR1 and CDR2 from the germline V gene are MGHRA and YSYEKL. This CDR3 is CASSRNRVQPQHF. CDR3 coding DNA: TGCGCCAGCAGCCGTAACAGGGTTCAGCCCCAGCATTTT.

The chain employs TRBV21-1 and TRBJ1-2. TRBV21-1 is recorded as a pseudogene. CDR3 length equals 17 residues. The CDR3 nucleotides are TGTGCCAGCAGCAAAGCCCATGAGGCGGGGGCCAACTATGGCTACACCTTC. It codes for CASSKAHEAGANYGYTF.

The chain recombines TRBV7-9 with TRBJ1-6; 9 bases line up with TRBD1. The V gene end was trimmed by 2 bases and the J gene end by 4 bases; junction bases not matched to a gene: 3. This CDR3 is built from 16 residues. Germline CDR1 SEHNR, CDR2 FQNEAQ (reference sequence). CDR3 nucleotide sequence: TGTGCCAGCAGCTTATCAGGGACAGGGTATAATTCACCCCTCCACTTT. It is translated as CASSLSGTGYNSPLHF.

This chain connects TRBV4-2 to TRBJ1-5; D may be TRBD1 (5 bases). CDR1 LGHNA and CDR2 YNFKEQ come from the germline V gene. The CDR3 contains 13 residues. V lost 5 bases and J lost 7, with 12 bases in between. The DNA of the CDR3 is TGTGCCAGCAGCTCAGGGTACGGGCAGCCCCAGCATTTT. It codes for CASSSGYGQPQHF.

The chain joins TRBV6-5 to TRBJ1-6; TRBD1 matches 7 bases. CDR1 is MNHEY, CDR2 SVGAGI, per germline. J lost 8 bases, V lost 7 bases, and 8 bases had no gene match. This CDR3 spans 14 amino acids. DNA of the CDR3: TGTGCCAGCAAGGCCGGGACAGTCTATTCACCCCTCCACTTT. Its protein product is CASKAGTVYSPLHF.

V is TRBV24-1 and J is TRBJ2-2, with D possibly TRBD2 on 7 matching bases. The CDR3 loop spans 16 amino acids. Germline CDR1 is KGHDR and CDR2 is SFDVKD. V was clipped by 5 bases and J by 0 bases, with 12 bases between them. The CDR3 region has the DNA TGTGCCACCAGTGCTGCGGGGGCGCCGAACACCGGGGAGCTGTTTTTT. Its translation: CATSAAGAPNTGELFF.

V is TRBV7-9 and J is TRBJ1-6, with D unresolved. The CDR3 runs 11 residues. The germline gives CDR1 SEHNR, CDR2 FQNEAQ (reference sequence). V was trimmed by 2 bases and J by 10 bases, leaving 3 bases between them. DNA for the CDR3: TGTGCCAGCAGCTTAACATCACCCCTCCACTTT. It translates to CASSLTSPLHF.

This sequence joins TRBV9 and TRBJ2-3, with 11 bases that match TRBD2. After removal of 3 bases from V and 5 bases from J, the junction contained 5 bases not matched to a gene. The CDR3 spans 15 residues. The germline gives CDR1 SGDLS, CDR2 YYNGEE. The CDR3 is CASSALAGGGDTQYF. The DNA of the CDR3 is TGTGCCAGCAGCGCCTTAGCGGGGGGGGGAGATACGCAGTATTTT.

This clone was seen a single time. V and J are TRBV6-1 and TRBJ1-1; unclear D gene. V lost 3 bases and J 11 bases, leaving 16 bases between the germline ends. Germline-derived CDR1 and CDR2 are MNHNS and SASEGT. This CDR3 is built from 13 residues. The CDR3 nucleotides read TGTGCCAGCAGTGATCCGGCAGCCCGGAGGGCTTTCTTT. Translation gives CASSDPAARRAFF.